This T cell receptor (beta chain) was sequenced for a study of CXCR3-negative and CXCR3-positive naive CD8 T cells. Triplicate sorting captured 300,000 to 350,000 cells each from every CD8+ T cell subset. Naive CD8+ T cells displayed a CD45RO-CCR7+CD27+CD95- phenotype. The study, taken as a whole, reports: TCR interaction strength was inferred from TRB CDR3 physicochemistry, as CD5 matched across naive subsets. Naive cells positive for CXCR3 carried more hydrophobic TRB CDR3s than CXCR3-negative ones. Memory cells diverged, while naive CXCR3-positive and CXCR3-negative cells had similar TRBV-TRBJ usage.

It was by 5' RACE with UMI labels that the TRB cDNA libraries were prepared. One entry per CDR3 protein, without DNA, is what TCRdb gives after re-calling the 5' RACE reads. This listing includes about 150,000 distinct CDR3 sequences. In regard to this clonotype: Its antigen is as yet unknown.

The CDR3 contains 13 residues. Germline V CDR1 and CDR2: MGHRA, YSYEKL. The sequence was collected from a human donor in good health. Some clones in this sample may be carry-over from other donors' samples. The sample taken for sequencing was naive CXCR3+ CD8+ T cells from blood. Subset here: CD45RO-CCR7+CD27+CD95- naive CD8+ T cells expressing CXCR3 (TNR3+). This chain joins TRBV4-1 and TRBJ2-1; TCRdb reports TRBD1, a call that lacks DNA to check it against. The CDR3 loop reads CASKLIGGTEQFF.